This TCR beta chain was sequenced for a study of cytomegalovirus exposure and HLA in healthy donors. The study, taken as a whole, reports: TCR beta chain V- and J-gene trimming was linked, in a later analysis, to a missense variant in DCLRE1C. Available immune exposure information covered CMV serostatus only.

Trimming removed 2 bases at V and 0 bases at J, with 17 bases between. The germline CDR1 and CDR2 sequences are MNHNS and SASEGT. The CDR3 covers 18 residues. PCR employed 60 Vbeta and 13 Jbeta primers. Produced via immunoSEQ multiplex PCR; TCRdb's table is partial and in-frame only. The sample contains under 130,000 clones, 50% to 65% of which appear only once. Details on this clone: The target antigen is unknown.

The sequenced sample was PBMCs. The J gene is TRBJ1-5, the V gene TRBV6-1, with D unclear. This TCR was recovered from a young man in good health and CMV-seropositive. CDR3 nucleotide sequence: TGTGCCAGCAGTGAATGGGTTACACTGACATATAGCAATCAGCCCCAGCATTTT. Its translation: CASSEWVTLTYSNQPQHF.